This T cell receptor (beta chain) was found in a study of T cells in Graves' hyperthyroidism and ophthalmopathy. Trimming stripped 0 bases from V and 14 bases from J, with 14 bases between. Germline CDR1 reads LNHNV; CDR2 reads YYDKDF (reference sequence). This CDR3 comprises 14 residues. TCR beta CDR3 sequences were amplified from RNA transcripts. RT-PCR in the first round (using the HTBI primer set) targeted the TCR CDR3. TCRdb independently ran MiXCR on the multiplex PCR reads; one entry per CDR3 protein. The sample lists a few hundred thousand distinct CDR3 sequences, just over 45% occurring once. Hyperthyroidism had been newly diagnosed in patients aged 18 to 65, and its duration was under 2 months. Clinical symptoms, serum thyroxine and TRAb, thyroid ultrasound and orbital computed tomography were used for the diagnoses.

The chain has TRBV15 and TRBJ1-6; D is uncertain. Material: peripheral blood or thyroid tissue (not recorded which). This clonotype originated in a woman aged 18 to 35 with Graves' hyperthyroidism. Here the CDR3 DNA reads TGTGCCACCAGCAGAGATCGGTCAGGCGAGGCCCTCCACTTT. This sequence encodes CATSRDRSGEALHF.